Each of the 18 T cell receptor beta chains below was sequenced from the same sample in a study of Tregs in tolerant kidney transplant recipients (dated by TCRdb to between 2018 and 2021). The transplants used related donors with nonmyeloablative bone marrow transplantation, and mixed chimerism in the human trials was transient. Library preparation employed the immunoSEQ multiplex PCR assay. The table was pulled from immuneACCESS by TCRdb, which kept in-frame rearrangements only. Such tables lose some clones; where checked, under half of the loss comes from unresolved V genes, and the rest has no known cause. The sample table lists 74,000 or so clones, roughly nine tenths of them with a count of one. 1.6% of the sample is in the top ten clones. The sequencing used CD4+ T cells from blood (PBMCs), collected 24 months after the transplant. The receptors come from a human patient who received a combined kidney and bone marrow transplant. Donor T cells from the graft may be present among the T cells after a transplant.

The J gene is TRBJ2-4, the V gene TRBV19; TRBD2 aligns across 9 bases. This CDR3 is built from 15 residues. Germline V gene data show CDR1 as LNHDA and CDR2 as SQIVND (reference sequence). J gave up 2 bases and V 4 bases, and 3 bases lay outside the gene matches. DNA of the CDR3: TGTGCCAGTAGTAGCGGGAGGGTGACCAAAAACATTCAGTACTTC. It translates to CASSSGRVTKNIQYF.

This clone was observed a few times. This sample also contains other DNA sequences that code for the same CDR3. CDR3 nucleotide sequence: TGTGCCAGCTCACCAGGGGCCACTGAAGCTTTCTTT. Protein: CASSPGATEAFF. The V gene is TRBV18, the J gene TRBJ1-1, with a possible D match to TRBD1 (5 bases). CDR1 and CDR2 (germline): KGHSH, LQKENI. The CDR3 runs to 12 residues. V was clipped by 2 bases and J by 4 bases, with 5 bases between them. Full variable domain (missing parts from reference TRBV18 and TRBJ1-1): NAGVMQNPRHLVRRRGQEARLRCSPMKGHSHVYWYRQLPEEGLKFMVYLQKENIIDESGMPKERFSAEFPKEGPSILRIQQVVRGDSAAYFCASSPGATEAFFGQGTRLTVV.

The chain employs TRBV15 and TRBJ1-5; no reliable D call. Looked up from germline, CDR1 is LNHNV and CDR2 is YYDKDF (reference sequence). V dropped 0 bases and J dropped 7 bases, with 7 bases sitting between them. The CDR3 runs to 13 residues. The CDR3 coding sequence is TGTGCCACCAGCAGAGAGTTCAGACAGCCCCAGCATTTT. Encoded protein: CATSREFRQPQHF. The full variable domain, in which reference TRBV15 and TRBJ1-5 provide the parts outside the CDR3, is DAMVIQNPRYQVTQFGKPVTLSCSQTLNHNVMYWYQQKSSQAPKLLFHYYDKDFNNEADTPDNFQSRRPNTSFCFLDIRSPGLGDTAMYLCATSREFRQPQHFGDGTRLSIL.

The rearrangement uses TRBV7-2 and TRBJ2-7; TRBD1 agrees at 10 bases. CDR1 is SGHTA and CDR2 is FQGNSA in the germline V gene. The CDR3 totals 16 residues. Trimming removed 5 bases from V and 0 bases from J; junction bases left unmatched: 7. The CDR3 reads CASSPPGQGSSYEQYF. The CDR3 DNA reads as TGTGCCAGCAGCCCACCGGGACAGGGGAGCTCCTACGAGCAGTACTTC.

The chain carries TRBV9 and TRBJ1-2; tentative D call: TRBD1 (5 bases). The CDR3 is made up of 13 amino acids. V was shortened by 3 bases and J by 3 bases, with 9 bases between the two germline ends. The germline V gene has CDR1 SGDLS and CDR2 YYNGEE. The CDR3 sequence: CASSGTPYYGYTF. DNA for the CDR3: TGTGCCAGCAGCGGGACACCGTACTATGGCTACACCTTC.

Concerning this clone itself: The same CDR3 can be traced to other DNA sequences in this sample. This chain uses TRBV30 with TRBJ1-6; possible D gene TRBD1, 6 bases. CDR3 length: 12 amino acids. With 5 bases removed from V and 5 bases from J, the gap between germline ends came to 7 bases. Per the germline V gene, CDR1 is GTSNPN and CDR2 is SVGIG (reference sequence). The CDR3 region has the DNA TGTGCCTGGGGACAGAATAATTCACCCCTCCACTTT. Amino acids: CAWGQNNSPLHF.

The chain links TRBV6-4 to TRBJ2-2; no definite D call. The V end lost 0 bases, the J end lost 4 bases, and 18 bases lay between the germline ends. Looked up from germline, CDR1 is MRHNA and CDR2 is SNTAGT. This CDR3 spans 18 amino acids. The CDR3 here is CASSDSPRLELLTGELFF. The DNA of the CDR3 is TGTGCCAGCAGTGACTCCCCGAGACTCGAACTACTCACCGGGGAGCTGTTTTTT.

The genes are TRBV5-1 and TRBJ2-2; D might be TRBD2 (6 bases). This CDR3 contains 15 residues. V was cut by 3 bases and J by 4 bases, with 13 bases left in between. Germline V gives CDR1 SGHRS, CDR2 YFSETQ. The CDR3 spells CASSSPSAGTGELFF. CDR3 sequence (DNA): TGCGCCAGCAGCTCCCCATCAGCGGGCACCGGGGAGCTGTTTTTT.

This chain connects TRBV28 to TRBJ2-5; 9 bases line up with TRBD1. In germline, CDR1 is MDHEN, CDR2 SYDVKM. V lost 4 bases to trimming and J lost 2 bases; unmatched junction nucleotides: 8. The CDR3 length is 16 residues. The CDR3 protein is CASSSLRTGVQETQYF. In DNA form, the CDR3 reads TGTGCCAGCAGTTCACTGAGGACAGGGGTGCAAGAGACCCAGTACTTC.

This chain links TRBV9 with TRBJ2-7, with 9 bases lining up with TRBD1. The CDR3 runs 16 residues. CDR1 is SGDLS, CDR2 YYNGEE, per germline. V was pared by 4 bases and J by 4 bases, with 12 bases of the junction left unmatched. This CDR3 reads CASSPGPTGGRYEQYF. The CDR3 nucleotides are TGTGCCAGCAGCCCAGGACCTACAGGGGGCAGATACGAGCAGTACTTC.

V is TRBV5-7 and J is TRBJ1-4; possibly TRBD1 for D (6 bases). TRBV5-7 is annotated as an ORF whose role is uncertain. There are 15 residues in the CDR3. V lost 4 bases and J 4 bases, leaving 14 bases between the germline ends. This CDR3 reads CASSQGQFLNEKLFF. The DNA of the CDR3 is TGTGCCAGCAGCCAAGGACAGTTTCTTAATGAAAAACTGTTTTTT.

This clone was observed a single time. V is TRBV28 and J is TRBJ1-2, with a tentative D call TRBD1 (5 bases). This CDR3 spans 12 amino acids. Germline assignment: CDR1 MDHEN and CDR2 SYDVKM. The ends were cut back, 8 bases at V and 8 bases at J, with 15 bases in the middle. The CDR3 spells CASLPSGGGYTF. The CDR3 nucleotides are TGTGCCAGCCTACCTTCCGGGGGAGGCTACACCTTC.

The rearrangement uses TRBV7-2 and TRBJ1-5, with D unclear. The V and J ends lost 8 bases and 0 bases respectively, with 14 bases between them. Germline assignment: CDR1 SGHTA and CDR2 FQGNSA. This CDR3 has 15 amino acids. This CDR3 reads CASATTLNSNQPQHF. In DNA form, the CDR3 reads TGTGCCAGCGCAACGACACTGAATAGCAATCAGCCCCAGCATTTT.

J is TRBJ2-5 and V is TRBV5-1; D is ambiguous. V was trimmed by 0 bases and J by 1 base, leaving 7 bases between them. The CDR3 extends over 14 amino acids. The V gene's germline CDR1 is SGHRS and CDR2 YFSETQ. DNA for the CDR3: TGCGCCAGCAGCTTGGTCCAACTCCAAGAGACCCAGTACTTC. Translated, it gives CASSLVQLQETQYF. Full variable domain (rest looked up from reference TRBV5-1 and TRBJ2-5): KAGVTQTPRYLIKTRGQQVTLSCSPISGHRSVSWYQQTPGQGLQFLFEYFSETQRNKGNFPGRFSGRQFSNSRSEMNVSTLELGDSALYLCASSLVQLQETQYFGPGTRLLVL.

The chain joins TRBV4-1 to TRBJ1-2; maybe TRBD1 (6 bases). The length of the CDR3 is 16 residues. Germline values: CDR1 MGHRA, CDR2 YSYEKL. V shed 5 bases and J shed 0 bases, with 16 bases lying between them. The CDR3 DNA reads TGCGCCAGCAGCGTATGGGGGGGCGCTACTAACTATGGCTACACCTTC. Protein: CASSVWGGATNYGYTF.

This sequence joins TRBV29-1 and TRBJ1-1; weak D call: TRBD1 (5 bases). Germline CDR1 and CDR2: SQVTM and ANQGSEA. Trimming removed 2 bases at V and 0 bases at J, with 10 bases between. The CDR3 covers 14 residues. The CDR3 sequence is CSVELQGMNTEAFF. The CDR3 DNA reads as TGCAGCGTTGAATTGCAGGGAATGAACACTGAAGCTTTCTTT.

The rearrangement links TRBV7-2 to TRBJ2-2; TRBD2 matches 7 bases. J gave up 0 bases and V 5 bases, and 3 bases lay outside the gene matches. The CDR3 totals 15 residues. Germline V gives CDR1 SGHTA, CDR2 FQGNSA. CDR3 loop: CASSPSGANTGELFF. CDR3 nucleotides: TGTGCCAGCAGCCCGAGCGGGGCGAACACCGGGGAGCTGTTTTTT.

The J gene is TRBJ2-1, the V gene TRBV9; 10 bases fit TRBD1. Germline CDR1 is SGDLS and CDR2 is YYNGEE. This CDR3 has 21 residues. With 0 bases clipped from V and 0 bases from J, the junction kept 15 bases outside the gene matches. The CDR3 loop is CASSVGYYGKGQGSSYNEQFF. The CDR3 DNA reads TGTGCCAGCAGCGTAGGATACTACGGAAAGGGACAGGGGAGCTCCTACAATGAGCAGTTCTTC.